Below are 11 T cell receptor beta chains sequenced from a single sample in a study of T-cell memory formation after mild COVID-19. TCRdb reprocessed the 5' RACE reads via MiXCR and lists one record per CDR3 protein. The sample holds roughly 45,000 distinct CDR3 sequences, roughly 27% seen once. Sequencing used PBMCs or a T cell subset sorted from them (not recorded which). These receptors were taken from a man in his late teens or twenties who had mild COVID-19 (a few samples of this study predate the infection). Cell type and time point are not known.

This clonotype occurred a few times. The chain's CDR3 is CASSYGDQAFF. The CDR3 DNA follows: TGTGCCAGCAGTTATGGCGATCAAGCTTTCTTT. V gene TRBV6-5 combines with J gene TRBJ1-1; D uncertain. The CDR3 has 11 amino acids. Trimming stripped 3 bases from V and 9 bases from J, with 8 bases between. Germline V gene sequence: CDR1 MNHEY, CDR2 SVGAGI.

This clonotype was counted between two and nine times. The rearrangement joins TRBV6-1 to TRBJ1-5, with D possibly being TRBD1 (5 bases). The germline V gene encodes CDR1 MNHNS and CDR2 SASEGT. V lost 3 bases to trimming and J lost 2 bases, with 11 bases between them. The CDR3 loop spans 15 amino acids. Here the CDR3 reads CASSDGEGGNQPQHF. DNA of the CDR3: TGTGCCAGCAGTGATGGGGAAGGGGGCAATCAGCCCCAGCATTTT.

This clonotype has just a few counts. The CDR3 spells CASSYSWRSFGNTIYF. The CDR3 coding sequence is TGTGCCAGCAGTTACTCCTGGAGGAGTTTCGGAAACACCATATATTTT. This chain links TRBV6-6 with TRBJ1-3, with D hard to call. The ends were cut back, 0 bases at V and 4 bases at J, with 13 bases in the middle. Germline V gene data show CDR1 as MNHNY and CDR2 as SVGAGI (reference sequence). This CDR3 has 16 residues.

There are a few counts of this clonotype. This rearrangement joins TRBV27 to TRBJ1-1; D remains ambiguous. CDR1 and CDR2 from the germline V gene are MNHEY and SMNVEV (reference sequence). The CDR3 loop spans 15 amino acids. The V end was cut by 3 bases, the J end by 1 base, with 12 bases between. This chain's CDR3 is CASSFVGLGNTEAFF. DNA of the CDR3: TGTGCCAGCAGTTTTGTAGGGTTGGGGAACACTGAAGCTTTCTTT.

This clonotype was seen more than once but under ten times. The rearrangement links TRBV6-2 or TRBV6-3 to TRBJ1-2; D is possibly TRBD1 (6 bases). There are 16 residues in the CDR3. V lost 6 bases, J lost 1 base, and 18 bases lay in between. Germline assignment: CDR1 MNHEY and CDR2 SVGEGT. CDR3 sequence: CASSPVPDRLNYGYTF. For the CDR3, the DNA is TGTGCCAGCAGCCCCGTACCAGACAGGCTTAACTATGGCTACACCTTC.

Only a few counts were recorded for this clonotype. This sequence joins TRBV29-1 and TRBJ2-5; maybe TRBD2 (5 bases). V gave up 5 bases and J gave up 4 bases, with 17 bases separating them. The CDR3 spans 14 residues. In germline, CDR1 is SQVTM, CDR2 ANQGSEA. Here the CDR3 reads CSVRAVIGRETQYF. In DNA form, the CDR3 reads TGCAGCGTTCGGGCAGTTATTGGGAGAGAGACCCAGTACTTC. Looking up the rest from reference TRBV29-1 and TRBJ2-5 gives the full variable domain: SAVISQKPSRDICQRGTSLTIQCQVDSQVTMMFWYRQQPGQSLTLIATANQGSEATYESGFVIDKFPISRPNLTFSTLTVSNMSPEDSSIYLCSVRAVIGRETQYFGPGTRLLVL.

This clonotype was recorded a few times. The gene calls are TRBV11-2 and TRBJ2-7; 9 bases fit TRBD1. The CDR3 sequence is 13 residues long. In germline, CDR1 is SGHAT, CDR2 FQNNGV. The V and J ends lost 4 bases and 3 bases, in that order; junction bases with no gene match: 1. The CDR3 coding sequence is TGTGCCAGCAGCTCGGGACAGGGCTACGAGCAGTACGTC. Its protein is CASSSGQGYEQYV.

The table lists this clonotype with a few counts. This sequence joins TRBV7-9 and TRBJ2-5, with D perhaps TRBD1 (6 bases). CDR3 length: 16 amino acids. Trimming cost V 3 bases and J 2 bases, with 16 bases left between them. CDR1 and CDR2 from the germline V gene are SEHNR and FQNEAQ (reference sequence). The CDR3 coding sequence is TGTGCCAGCAGCTTCCTTGAGACAGGAGTACAAGAGACCCAGTACTTC. It is translated as CASSFLETGVQETQYF.

The chain employs TRBV15 and TRBJ2-7, with a tentative D call TRBD2 (6 bases). The germline CDR1 and CDR2 sequences are LNHNV and YYDKDF (reference sequence). V lost 5 bases and J 2 bases, leaving 10 bases between the germline ends. The CDR3 has 13 amino acids. The CDR3 is CATSGGITYEQYF. The CDR3 DNA follows: TGTGCCACCAGCGGAGGGATCACCTACGAGCAGTACTTC.

This clonotype was seen a few times. The J gene is TRBJ2-7, the V gene TRBV20-1; 8 nucleotides match TRBD1. The CDR3 is 12 residues long. V dropped 6 bases and J dropped 5; count of bases not matched to a gene: 6. The germline CDR1 and CDR2 sequences are DFQATT and SNEGSKA (reference sequence). The DNA for the CDR3 is TGCAGTGCGCGTGACAGGGGTAACGAGCAGTACTTC. Protein product: CSARDRGNEQYF.

This chain uses TRBV10-3 with TRBJ2-7; a possible D gene is TRBD1 (5 bases). The CDR3 runs to 13 residues. Trimming removed 3 bases at V and 3 bases at J, with 9 bases between. Per germline, CDR1 ENHRY and CDR2 SYGVKD. The CDR3 nucleotides read TGTGCCATCAGTGATAAAGGGGACTACGAGCAGTACGTC. It translates to CAISDKGDYEQYV.